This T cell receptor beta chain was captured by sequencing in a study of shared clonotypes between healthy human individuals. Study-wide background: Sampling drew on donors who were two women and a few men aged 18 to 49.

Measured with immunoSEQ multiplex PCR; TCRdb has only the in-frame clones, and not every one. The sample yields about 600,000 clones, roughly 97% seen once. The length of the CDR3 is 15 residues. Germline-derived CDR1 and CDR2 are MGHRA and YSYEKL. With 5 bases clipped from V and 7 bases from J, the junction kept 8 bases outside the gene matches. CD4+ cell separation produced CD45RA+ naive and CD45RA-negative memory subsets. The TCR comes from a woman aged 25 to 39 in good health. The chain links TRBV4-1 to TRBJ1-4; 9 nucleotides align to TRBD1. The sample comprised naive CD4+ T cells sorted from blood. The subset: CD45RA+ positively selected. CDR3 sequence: CASSYSGTGSEKLFF. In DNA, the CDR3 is TGCGCCAGCAGCTACTCCGGGACAGGGAGTGAAAAACTGTTTTTT.